The 15 T cell receptor beta chains given below trace back to one sample, sequenced in a study of OX40 agonist ivuxolimab in advanced cancers. Sequenced by immunoSEQ multiplex PCR; TCRdb stores in-frame clones only, minus some. The sample shows about 45,000 clones, roughly 90% of them seen only once. The sample here was CD4+ or CD8+ T cells sorted from blood, taken in a trial of the OX40 agonist ivuxolimab. The source of these receptors is an adult with an advanced solid tumor such as melanoma, head and neck, liver or kidney cancer.

The gene calls are TRBV14 and TRBJ2-3; 12 positions agree with TRBD2. From germline, CDR1 is SGHDN and CDR2 FVKESK. The CDR3 covers 15 residues. Trimming removed 4 bases from V and 1 base from J; junction bases left unmatched: 0. The CDR3 DNA sequence: TGTGCCAGCAGCCCTAGCGGGGGGGGCACAGATACGCAGTATTTT. As protein: CASSPSGGGTDTQYF.

In this sample, this clone turned up once. The rearrangement links TRBV29-1 to TRBJ2-1; 7 bases map to TRBD2. The V segment lost 0 bases and the J segment 2 bases; nucleotides outside the gene matches: 7. Germline V gene lookup returns CDR1 SQVTM and CDR2 ANQGSEA. CDR3 length: 16 residues. The CDR3 loop is CSVEDPPSGPYNEQFF. The CDR3 bases are TGCAGCGTTGAAGACCCCCCTAGCGGACCCTACAATGAGCAGTTCTTC.

CDR3 sequence reads: CASSQARGTGRSYTF. In DNA, the CDR3 is TGCGCCAGCAGCCAAGCGAGGGGGACAGGGAGGAGCTACACCTTC. This sequence joins TRBV4-1 and TRBJ1-2; 9 bases are shared with TRBD1. Germline assignment: CDR1 MGHRA and CDR2 YSYEKL. V lost 1 base and J lost 9; bases outside the gene matches: 9. This CDR3 comprises 15 residues.

The rearrangement uses TRBV15 and TRBJ1-1; D is ambiguous. This CDR3 has 12 amino acids. V lost 4 bases to trimming and J lost 1 base, with 4 bases between them. Germline-derived CDR1 and CDR2 are LNHNV and YYDKDF (reference sequence). In nucleotides, the CDR3 is TGTGCCACCAGCACTTCGAACACTGAAGCTTTCTTT. It yields the protein CATSTSNTEAFF.

The genes are TRBV6-4 and TRBJ1-2, with a weak D call TRBD1 (5 bases). Trimming took 8 bases from V and 5 from J, leaving 15 bases between them. Germline V gene sequence: CDR1 MRHNA, CDR2 SNTAGT. The length of the CDR3 is 13 residues. The CDR3 protein is CASVKTGRYGYTF. The CDR3 DNA is TGTGCCAGCGTCAAAACGGGACGGTATGGCTACACCTTC.

The CDR3 is CASSLGTASLDGYTF. CDR3 DNA sequence: TGTGCCAGCAGTTTAGGGACAGCGAGTTTGGATGGCTACACCTTC. The V gene is TRBV27, the J gene TRBJ1-2; 7 bases are a match to TRBD1. With 2 bases clipped from V and 6 bases from J, the junction kept 9 bases outside the gene matches. Germline V gives CDR1 MNHEY, CDR2 SMNVEV (reference sequence). The length of the CDR3 is 15 residues.

The CDR3 bases are TGCGCCAGCAGCCCGACAGGGTCTGGCTACACCTTC. This sequence encodes CASSPTGSGYTF. The rearrangement joins TRBV5-1 to TRBJ1-2; 7 positions match TRBD1. Germline values: CDR1 SGHRS, CDR2 YFSETQ. The CDR3 has 12 amino acids. J was trimmed by 7 bases and V by 4 bases; bases with no gene match: 4.

This chain connects TRBV28 to TRBJ2-1, with no clear D. The germline V gene encodes CDR1 MDHEN and CDR2 SYDVKM. V gave up 6 bases and J gave up 8 bases, with 11 bases separating them. This CDR3 has 12 amino acids. In nucleotides, the CDR3 is TGTGCCAGCAGCCCGGGCGGCCATGAGCAGTTCTTC. It encodes CASSPGGHEQFF.

The chain carries TRBV21-1 and TRBJ2-7. TRBV21-1 constitutes a pseudogene. This CDR3 contains 18 residues. The CDR3 region is CASSKREGQGNWAYEQYF. In nucleotides, the CDR3 is TGTGCCAGCAGCAAAAGAGAGGGCCAGGGTAATTGGGCCTACGAGCAGTACTTC.

The chain carries TRBV5-1 and TRBJ2-7, with D unresolved. Germline CDR1 SGHRS, CDR2 YFSETQ. Trimming took 1 base from V and 2 from J, leaving 7 bases between them. The CDR3 length is 13 residues. In DNA form, the CDR3 reads TGCGCCAGCAGCTTGCCCATCCCCTACGAGCAGTACTTC. Amino acid sequence: CASSLPIPYEQYF. Drawing the rest from reference TRBV5-1 and TRBJ2-7, the complete variable domain is KAGVTQTPRYLIKTRGQQVTLSCSPISGHRSVSWYQQTPGQGLQFLFEYFSETQRNKGNFPGRFSGRQFSNSRSEMNVSTLELGDSALYLCASSLPIPYEQYFGPGTRLTVT.

V is TRBV6-4 and J is TRBJ2-2; D perhaps matches TRBD2 (6 bases). Germline lookup yields CDR1 MRHNA and CDR2 SNTAGT. The CDR3 is made up of 18 amino acids. V lost 2 bases, J lost 4 bases, and 20 bases lay in between. The CDR3 is CASSDPRPGLLITGELFF. CDR3 bases: TGTGCCAGCAGTGACCCCAGGCCGGGACTCCTTATCACCGGGGAGCTGTTTTTT.

The rearrangement links TRBV14 to TRBJ2-2; unclear D gene. The V end lost 1 base, the J end lost 3 bases, and 12 bases lay between the germline ends. Germline V gives CDR1 SGHDN, CDR2 FVKESK. The CDR3 consists of 16 residues. For the CDR3, the DNA is TGTGCCAGCAGCCAAGTTTCTTGGACGGACACCGGGGAGCTGTTTTTT. This sequence encodes CASSQVSWTDTGELFF. Variable domain in full (rest from reference TRBV14 and TRBJ2-2): EAGVTQFPSHSVIEKGQTVTLRCDPISGHDNLYWYRRVMGKEIKFLLHFVKESKQDESGMPNNRFLAERTGGTYSTLKVQPAELEDSGVYFCASSQVSWTDTGELFFGEGSRLTVL.

Here the CDR3 DNA reads TGTGCCAGCAGCCCCCAGGGGGAGGGAGAGACCCAGTACTTC. It specifies CASSPQGEGETQYF. The chain employs TRBV9 and TRBJ2-5; D tentatively fits TRBD1 or TRBD2 (7 bases each). The germline CDR1 and CDR2 sequences are SGDLS and YYNGEE. There are 14 residues in the CDR3. V shed 4 bases and J shed 4 bases, with 14 bases lying between them. The variable domain in full, completed from reference TRBV9 and TRBJ2-5, reads DSGVTQTPKHLITATGQRVTLRCSPRSGDLSVYWYQQSLDQGLQFLIQYYNGEERAKGNILERFSAQQFPDLHSELNLSSLELGDSALYFCASSPQGEGETQYFGPGTRLLVL.

The CDR3 loop is CASSLLGAGGELFF. The CDR3, as DNA: TGTGCCAGCAGCTTACTAGGGGCCGGCGGGGAGCTGTTTTTT. The chain has TRBV7-8 and TRBJ2-2; TRBD1 might be the D (5 bases). Germline V gene data show CDR1 as SGHVS and CDR2 as FQNEAQ. The CDR3 is 14 residues long. Trimming shortened V by 2 bases and J by 7 bases, and 11 bases separated the two germline ends. The full variable domain, its missing parts supplied by reference TRBV7-8 and TRBJ2-2, is GAGVSQSPRYKVAKRGQDVALRCDPISGHVSLFWYQQALGQGPEFLTYFQNEAQLDKSGLPSDRFFAERPEGSVSTLKIQRTQQEDSAVYLCASSLLGAGGELFFGEGSRLTVL.

The chain has TRBV9 and TRBJ2-2, with unresolved D. Germline CDR1 is SGDLS and CDR2 is YYNGEE. The CDR3 spans 18 residues. V gave up 1 base and J gave up 4 bases, with 20 bases separating them. Here the CDR3 reads CASSVNPLHRVGTGELFF. For the CDR3, the DNA is TGTGCCAGCAGCGTAAACCCCCTACACCGGGTGGGCACCGGGGAGCTGTTTTTT.